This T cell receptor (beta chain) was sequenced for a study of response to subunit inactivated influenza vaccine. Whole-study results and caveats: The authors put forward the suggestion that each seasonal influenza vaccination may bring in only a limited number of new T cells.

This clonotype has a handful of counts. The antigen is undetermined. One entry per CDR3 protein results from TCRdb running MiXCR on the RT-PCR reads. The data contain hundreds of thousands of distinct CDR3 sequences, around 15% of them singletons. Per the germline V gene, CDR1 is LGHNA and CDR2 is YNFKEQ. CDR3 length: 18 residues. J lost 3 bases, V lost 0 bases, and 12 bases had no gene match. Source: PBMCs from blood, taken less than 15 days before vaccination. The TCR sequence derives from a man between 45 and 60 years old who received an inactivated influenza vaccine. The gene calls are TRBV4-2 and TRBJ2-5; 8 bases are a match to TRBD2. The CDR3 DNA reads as TGTGCCAGCAGCCAAGATCCTACGGGTCCGGGGGGGAAAGAGACCCAGTACTTC. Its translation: CASSQDPTGPGGKETQYF.